A single TCR beta chain is shown here with its context. Antigen specificity is unknown. The sample is drawn from a study of beta chain features in type 1 diabetes. Across the study: Analysis included under 120,000,000 sorted cells drawn from all samples.

It was via CD45RO/CCR7/CD25/CD127/CD95/CD27 that CD4+ naive, central memory, regulatory and stem cell-like memory cells were sorted. Overall study results and limits: Moderate but significant shortening of TCRB CDR3s was recorded in all four CD4+ subsets from Type 1 diabetes patients. Whether HLA type influences TCRB rearrangement remained unresolved here.

Trimming cost V 0 bases and J 0 bases, with 12 bases left between them. Germline V gene lookup returns CDR1 LNHNV and CDR2 YYDKDF (reference sequence). CDR3 length equals 17 residues. The sequenced template was cDNA made from the entire isolated RNA. Some clones are missing from TCRdb's copy, which holds only in-frame ones; the method was immunoSEQ multiplex PCR. The table has about 620,000 clones, roughly a sixth seen once. The source of this sequence is a man aged 18 to 29 in good health. V and J are TRBV15 and TRBJ1-3; D remains ambiguous. The sample was naive CD4+ T cells from blood. The DNA for the CDR3 is TGTGCCACCAGCAGAGATATGGCAGGCCACTCTGGAAACACCATATATTTT. Amino acids: CATSRDMAGHSGNTIYF.